The clone carrying this T cell receptor (beta chain) appeared many times. The junction does not match germline at one end; this may be a read error. This record comes from a study of patients and donors after allogeneic stem cell transplantation. A single record per CDR3 protein comes from TCRdb applying MiXCR to the RT-PCR reads. The sample comprises fewer than 95,000 distinct CDR3 sequences, around 5% of which are singletons, and less than 3% rests with the top ten. The receptor comes from a human donor who was either an allogeneic HSCT recipient or a stem cell or donor lymphocyte infusion donor (not recorded which). It is not recorded whose cells these are; they may come from a transplant donor. The specimen was blood, either unsorted or a sorted T cell fraction (not recorded which).

The CDR3 protein is CASSQSRSRGF. CDR3 nucleotides: TGCGCCAGCAGTCAATCGAGGTCTAGAGGCTTC. This sequence joins TRBV23-1 and TRBJ2-7, with D unclear. TRBV23-1 has ORF status, its function being uncertain. The CDR3 covers 11 residues.